One and the same sample provided the 8 T cell receptor beta chains below, sequenced in a study of T cell changes during pregnancy in multiple sclerosis. Generated by immunoSEQ multiplex PCR, the TCRdb table keeps only in-frame clones and is missing some. This repertoire shows under 85,000 clones, roughly nine tenths found once; its top ten account for around 0.3%. Sequencing used CD4+ T cells from peripheral blood mononuclear cells, obtained in the third trimester of pregnancy. Every receptor here comes from a female donor in good health, enrolled as a control in a pregnancy study.

V gene TRBV4-3 combines with J gene TRBJ1-2; D gene ambiguous. V gave up 0 bases and J gave up 0 bases, with 8 bases separating them. The V gene's germline CDR1 is LGHNA and CDR2 YSLEER. The CDR3 length is 15 residues. The CDR3 protein is CASSQDRASNYGYTF. CDR3 nucleotide sequence: TGCGCCAGCAGCCAAGATCGCGCCTCTAACTATGGCTACACCTTC.

The chain recombines TRBV6-5 with TRBJ1-2; 10 bases line up with TRBD1. J gave up 5 bases and V 5 bases, and 5 bases lay outside the gene matches. The germline CDR1 and CDR2 sequences are MNHEY and SVGAGI. This CDR3 is built from 14 residues. CDR3 loop: CASSITDRGYGYTF. The DNA for the CDR3 is TGTGCCAGCAGTATAACGGACAGGGGGTATGGCTACACCTTC.

The gene calls are TRBV28 and TRBJ1-1; D is uncertain. CDR3 size: 13 residues. Germline lookup yields CDR1 MDHEN and CDR2 SYDVKM. With 8 bases removed from V and 5 bases from J, the gap between germline ends came to 15 bases. Written as DNA, the CDR3 is TGTGCCAGCTTGAGGCAGCGGGGAACTGAAGCTTTCTTT. Protein: CASLRQRGTEAFF.

The chain joins TRBV7-2 to TRBJ1-5; D is undetermined. V shed 10 bases and J shed 4 bases, with 11 bases lying between them. The V gene's germline CDR1 is SGHTA and CDR2 FQGNSA. The CDR3 length is 12 residues. As DNA, the CDR3 is TGTGCCACCTCCTATTCGAATCAGCCCCAGCATTTT. This sequence encodes CATSYSNQPQHF.

This clone appeared a single time. The chain employs TRBV7-2 and TRBJ1-1; no definite D call. The CDR3 runs to 14 residues. The V end lost 5 bases, the J end lost 0 bases, and 10 bases lay between the germline ends. Per germline, CDR1 SGHTA and CDR2 FQGNSA. The CDR3 coding sequence is TGTGCCAGCAGCCCCCAGTCCATGAACACTGAAGCTTTCTTT. This sequence encodes CASSPQSMNTEAFF.

The chain links TRBV5-4 to TRBJ1-2; TRBD1 agrees at 7 bases. J was trimmed by 4 bases and V by 3 bases; bases with no gene match: 3. CDR1 is SGHNT and CDR2 is YYREEE in the germline V gene (reference sequence). The CDR3 sequence is 13 residues long. CDR3 nucleotides: TGTGCCAGCAGCTCCGACAGGGCCTATGGCTACACCTTC. It specifies CASSSDRAYGYTF.

The V call is TRBV18, the J call TRBJ1-5; D is perhaps TRBD1 (6 bases). With 3 bases removed from V and 8 bases from J, the gap between germline ends came to 14 bases. The germline V gene encodes CDR1 KGHSH and CDR2 LQKENI. The CDR3 sequence is 14 residues long. CDR3 bases: TGTGCCAGCTCACCGGACAGACAATCAGAGCCCCAGCATTTT. As protein: CASSPDRQSEPQHF.

CDR3 region: CASSFIGLSNEQFF. Here the CDR3 DNA reads TGTGCCAGCAGCTTTATCGGACTTTCGAATGAGCAGTTCTTC. This chain joins TRBV5-4 and TRBJ2-1; perhaps TRBD2 as D (5 bases). V was pared by 2 bases and J by 7 bases, with 13 bases between. The length of the CDR3 is 14 residues. In germline, CDR1 is SGHNT, CDR2 YYREEE (reference sequence).